The rows below give T cell receptor beta chains drawn from one sample of a study of shared clonotypes between healthy human individuals. The data were produced by immunoSEQ multiplex PCR, yet TCRdb's version contains in-frame clones alone and is incomplete. The sample records 450,000 to 700,000 clones, 95% being singletons. Sequences were obtained from naive CD8+ T cells sorted from blood. These receptors all come from a woman under 40 in good health. Both conserved end residues are part of each CDR3. Not every row has a clone size; where given, it reads once, few, many or a size class.

>-|TRBV28
CASSLFQGRYGYTF
>-|TRBV4-1
CASSQDHGRRTDTQYF
>-|TRBV28
CASSLLAGQETQYF
>-|TRBV7-9
CASSSGTSGSQAYEQYF
>-|TRBV10-2
CASSEAGHEQYF
>-|TRBV4-1
CASSQELALSYEQYF
>-|TRBV28
CATQLGEGETQYF
>-|TRBV11-3
CASSSIGFPDTQYF
>-|TRBV19
CASSSFAFSGSDHEQYF
>-|TRBV6-1
CASSESDRVYGYTF
>-|TRBV11-2
CASSYVGGSLNEQFF
>-|TRBV13
CASSLAGLESYEQYF
>-|TRBV18
CASSPAVSSDTQYF
>-|TRBV9
CASSVYGGKNTEAFF
>-|TRBV2
CASRDRGGSTQGQFF
>-|TRBV29-1
CSVLAGGTNREAFF
>-|TRBV25-1
CASSTGTAAEQYF
>-|TRBV7-9
CASSPDGMGQYEQYF
>-|TRBV11-3
CASRSPLAGGTDTQYF
>once|TRBV7-9
CASSLSRTSDYNEQFF
>-|TRBV9
CASSPRSPLSGANVLTF
>-|TRBV9
CASSVGGATEAFF
>-|TRBV7-9
CASSLPVSGPYEQYF
>-|TRBV7-9
CASSLGLAGPSGELFF
>-|TRBV7-8
CASSLEAAYGYTF
>-|TRBV7-9
CASSLAVGGGYEQYF
>-|TRBV28
CASRPTSGRPTTYNEQFF
>-|TRBV7-6
CASSPANGYGYTF
>-|TRBV21-1
CASSTRDSQLSGNTIYF
>-|TRBV27
CASSLLAGGNTGELFF
>-|TRBV7-9
CASSSTVGWNEQFF
>-|TRBV5-6
CASSFRWSGTEAFF
>-|TRBV27
CASQTGGSTDTQYF
>-|TRBV19
CASETGTGANVLTF
>once|TRBV27
CASTPTPTRLLDTQYF
>-|TRBV19
CASSPGTGGYEQYF
>-|TRBV28
CASSFPPAGAPGYTF
>-|TRBV19
CASSIAGGLKNIQYF
>once|TRBV28
CASSFAGLGTEAFF
>few|TRBV27
CASSPGTSGRETQYF
>-|TRBV6-5
CASSYGGSGYGYTF
>-|TRBV7-9
CASSLGLAGVPYEQYF
>-|TRBV6-5
CASSRTIDGSYEQYF
>-|TRBV28
CASSHPPFSGRAEIYEQYF
>-|TRBV19
CASSIIFEVTATNEKLFF
>-|TRBV27
CASSPGHGPYEQYF
>-|TRBV7-8
CASSLGTKKGNTIYF
>-|TRBV28
CASSLSGLKWNIQYF
>once|TRBV4-1
CASSHSGSPSDTQYF
>-|TRBV19
CASSTGLAGGYEQYF
>-|TRBV28
CASSYPTGETEAFF
>-|TRBV28
CASRRDWTGANEKLFF
>-|TRBV2
CASSGAFLRENTEAFF
>-|TRBV10-2
CASTEDLWTQYF
>-|TRBV5-4
CASSLTSGEQFF
>once|TRBV19
CASSPGQGYQPQHF
>few|TRBV28
CASSFFGPSSDTDTQYF
>-|TRBV28
CASSSGTGGYEQYF